This T cell receptor beta chain was found in a study of CD8 T cells in ankylosing spondylitis. Notes on the study in general: In ankylosing spondylitis patients, matched synovial fluid reportedly showed significant enrichment of disease-linked clones. Among TCR beta sequences, a motif of eight highly homologous variants appeared characteristic of ankylosing spondylitis blood. Earlier literature documents some of the motif variants in reactive arthritis synovial fluid and blood.

MiXCR was run by TCRdb on the 5' RACE reads, yielding one entry per CDR3 protein. The repertoire consists of approximately 130,000 distinct CDR3 sequences, with 11% occurring once and the leading ten covering 3.5% to 5%. This clonotype was seen ten or more times. What it binds is not known. Germline CDR1 MDHEN, CDR2 SYDVKM. CDR3 length: 17 amino acids. Trimming left V 6 bases short and J 2 bases short, with 20 bases between. The receptor comes from a female donor with ankylosing spondylitis or in good health (not recorded which). The sequencing input was blood, either unsorted or a sorted T cell fraction (not recorded which). The chain recombines TRBV28 with TRBJ1-5; D remains unclear. The CDR3 DNA reads TGTGCCAGCAGCCCCTCTGACTTACGGGTGGGCAATCAGCCCCAGCATTTT. The encoded protein is CASSPSDLRVGNQPQHF.